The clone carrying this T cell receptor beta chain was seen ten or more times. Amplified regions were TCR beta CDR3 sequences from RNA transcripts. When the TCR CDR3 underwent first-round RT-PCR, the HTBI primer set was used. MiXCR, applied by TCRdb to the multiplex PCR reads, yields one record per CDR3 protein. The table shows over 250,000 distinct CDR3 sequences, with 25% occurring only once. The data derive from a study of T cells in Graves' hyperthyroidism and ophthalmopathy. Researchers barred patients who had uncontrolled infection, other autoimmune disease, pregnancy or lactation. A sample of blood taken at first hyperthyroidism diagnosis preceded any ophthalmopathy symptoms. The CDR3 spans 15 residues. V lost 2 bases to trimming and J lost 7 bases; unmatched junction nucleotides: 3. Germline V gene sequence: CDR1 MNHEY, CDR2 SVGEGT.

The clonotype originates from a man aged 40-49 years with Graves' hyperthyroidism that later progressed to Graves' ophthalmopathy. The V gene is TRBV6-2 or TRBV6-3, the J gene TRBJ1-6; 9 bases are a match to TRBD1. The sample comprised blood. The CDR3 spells CASSYGTGINSPLHF. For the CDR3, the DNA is TGTGCCAGCAGTTACGGGACAGGGATCAATTCACCCCTCCACTTT.